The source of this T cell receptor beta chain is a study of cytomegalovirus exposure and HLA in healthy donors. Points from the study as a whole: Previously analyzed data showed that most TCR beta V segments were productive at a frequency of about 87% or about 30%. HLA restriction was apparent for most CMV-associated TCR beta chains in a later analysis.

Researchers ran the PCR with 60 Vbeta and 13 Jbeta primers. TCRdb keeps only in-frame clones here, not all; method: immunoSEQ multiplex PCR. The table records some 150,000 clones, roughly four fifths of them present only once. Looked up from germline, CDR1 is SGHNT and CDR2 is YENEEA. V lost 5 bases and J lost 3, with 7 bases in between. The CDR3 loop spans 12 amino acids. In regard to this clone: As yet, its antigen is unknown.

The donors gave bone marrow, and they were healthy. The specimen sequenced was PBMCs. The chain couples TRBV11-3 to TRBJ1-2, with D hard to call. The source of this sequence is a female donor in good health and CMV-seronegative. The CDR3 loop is CASSRADYGYTF. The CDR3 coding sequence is TGTGCCAGCAGCCGAGCGGACTATGGCTACACCTTC.